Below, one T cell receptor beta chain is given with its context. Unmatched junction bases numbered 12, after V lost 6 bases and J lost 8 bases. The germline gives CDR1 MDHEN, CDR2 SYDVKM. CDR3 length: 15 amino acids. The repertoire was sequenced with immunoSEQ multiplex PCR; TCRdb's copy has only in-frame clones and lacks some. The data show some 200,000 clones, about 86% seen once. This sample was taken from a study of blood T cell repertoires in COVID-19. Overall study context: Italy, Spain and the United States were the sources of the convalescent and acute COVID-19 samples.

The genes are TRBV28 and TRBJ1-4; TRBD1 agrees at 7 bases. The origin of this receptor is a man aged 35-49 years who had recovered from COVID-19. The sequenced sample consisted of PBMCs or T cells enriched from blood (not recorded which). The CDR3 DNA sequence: TGTGCCAGCAGGGGGAACAGGGGCCCGAGGGAAAAACTGTTTTTT. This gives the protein CASRGNRGPREKLFF.